The 25 T cell receptor beta chains below all came from one sample that was sequenced in a study of CD8+ T cells in alopecia areata. Indicated treatment: oral pan-JAK inhibitor, 5-10 mg twice daily. RNA extraction was followed by reverse transcription into cDNA, which acted as the sequencing template. Here immunoSEQ multiplex PCR was the method, and the copy in TCRdb shows in-frame clones only, minus some. The profile covers about 190,000 clones, with approximately 60% appearing a single time and about 0.69% taken by the ten largest. This sample comprised CD4+ T cells sorted from blood, obtained at week 4, from a patient treated with tofacitinib. Every receptor here comes from a human donor with alopecia areata.

V is TRBV5-6 and J is TRBJ2-5; TRBD2 might be the D (6 bases). The CDR3 runs 14 residues. With 6 bases removed from V and 7 bases from J, the gap between germline ends came to 19 bases. Per germline, CDR1 SGHDT and CDR2 YYEEEE. CDR3 coding DNA: TGTGCCAGCACCAACTCCGGGAGCAAGGGGACCCAGTACTTC. Translated: CASTNSGSKGTQYF.

In DNA form, the CDR3 reads TGCAGCGTTGAGGCGGCAACTGAAGCTTTCTTT. It specifies CSVEAATEAFF. V usage is TRBV29-1 and J usage is TRBJ1-1; D uncertain. The CDR3 runs to 11 residues. The germline gives CDR1 SQVTM, CDR2 ANQGSEA. Trimming took off 3 bases at V and 5 bases at J, with 7 bases between the two ends.

This sequence joins TRBV18 and TRBJ2-1; 10 bases align to TRBD2. J was trimmed by 6 bases and V by 3 bases; bases with no gene match: 11. This CDR3 comprises 17 residues. Germline V gives CDR1 KGHSH, CDR2 LQKENI. CDR3 residues: CASSPAGPGLASNEQFF. The CDR3 nucleotides are TGTGCCAGCTCACCGGCAGGCCCGGGACTAGCGTCCAATGAGCAGTTCTTC. Filled out from reference TRBV18 and TRBJ2-1, the complete variable domain reads NAGVMQNPRHLVRRRGQEARLRCSPMKGHSHVYWYRQLPEEGLKFMVYLQKENIIDESGMPKERFSAEFPKEGPSILRIQQVVRGDSAAYFCASSPAGPGLASNEQFFGPGTRLTVL.

V usage is TRBV4-3 and J usage is TRBJ2-1; 9 nucleotides agree with TRBD2. J lost 7 bases, V lost 1 base, and 8 bases had no gene match. The CDR3 is 16 amino acids. The V gene's germline CDR1 is LGHNA and CDR2 YSLEER. The CDR3 loop is CASSQAPSGAMNEQFF. DNA for the CDR3: TGCGCCAGCAGCCAAGCCCCTAGCGGGGCCATGAATGAGCAGTTCTTC.

This clone was observed once. V usage is TRBV29-1 and J usage is TRBJ1-1; tentatively, D is TRBD1 (6 bases). The CDR3 is 12 residues long. Trimming pared 4 bases from V and 4 bases from J, leaving 10 bases between. Per germline, CDR1 SQVTM and CDR2 ANQGSEA. CDR3 coding DNA: TGCAGCGTTGCGCAGGGGAGCACTGAAGCTTTCTTT. Protein product: CSVAQGSTEAFF.

The rearrangement joins TRBV5-1 to TRBJ2-5, with TRBD1 matching over 8 bases. Per germline, CDR1 SGHRS and CDR2 YFSETQ. The length of the CDR3 is 15 residues. Trimming took 4 bases from V and 1 from J; bases not matched to a gene: 6. CDR3 bases: TGCGCCAGCAGCCCCCAGACAGGGGCCCAAGAGACCCAGTACTTC. It yields the protein CASSPQTGAQETQYF.

This chain uses TRBV5-1 with TRBJ1-4; unclear D gene. Germline-derived CDR1 and CDR2 are SGHRS and YFSETQ. The V and J ends lost 5 bases and 5 bases respectively, with 10 bases between them. The CDR3 is made up of 13 amino acids. CDR3 nucleotides: TGCGCCAGCAGGACGGGGATGAATGAAAAACTGTTTTTT. Its translation is CASRTGMNEKLFF. Based on the CDR3 plus reference TRBV5-1 and TRBJ1-4, the full variable domain is KAGVTQTPRYLIKTRGQQVTLSCSPISGHRSVSWYQQTPGQGLQFLFEYFSETQRNKGNFPGRFSGRQFSNSRSEMNVSTLELGDSALYLCASRTGMNEKLFFGSGTQLSVL.

V and J are TRBV5-1 and TRBJ2-2, with 7 bases lining up with TRBD1. Trimming cost V 3 bases and J 3 bases; bases outside gene matches: 5. The CDR3 extends over 15 amino acids. Germline V gene data show CDR1 as SGHRS and CDR2 as YFSETQ. Here the CDR3 DNA reads TGCGCCAGCAGCTCGGGACAGCGAGACACCGGGGAGCTGTTTTTT. Its protein product is CASSSGQRDTGELFF. The full variable domain, in which reference TRBV5-1 and TRBJ2-2 provide the parts outside the CDR3, is KAGVTQTPRYLIKTRGQQVTLSCSPISGHRSVSWYQQTPGQGLQFLFEYFSETQRNKGNFPGRFSGRQFSNSRSEMNVSTLELGDSALYLCASSSGQRDTGELFFGEGSRLTVL.

The V call is TRBV19, the J call TRBJ2-6, with D possibly being TRBD1 (5 bases). Trimming removed 9 bases at V and 0 bases at J, with 18 bases between. In germline, CDR1 is LNHDA, CDR2 SQIVND (reference sequence). CDR3 length: 17 amino acids. CDR3 sequence: CASRDGDFSSGANVLTF. The CDR3 region has the DNA TGTGCCAGCAGGGATGGGGATTTCAGCTCTGGGGCCAACGTCCTGACTTTC.

This rearrangement joins TRBV20-1 to TRBJ1-2; D not resolved. Trimming shortened V by 0 bases and J by 4 bases, and 3 bases separated the two germline ends. CDR3 size: 11 residues. Looked up from germline, CDR1 is DFQATT and CDR2 is SNEGSKA (reference sequence). This CDR3 reads CSARDGYGYTF. CDR3 coding DNA: TGCAGTGCTAGAGATGGCTATGGCTACACCTTC.

This chain uses TRBV29-1 with TRBJ2-1; 8 nucleotides agree with TRBD1. J gave up 4 bases and V 6 bases, and 8 bases lay outside the gene matches. Germline assignment: CDR1 SQVTM and CDR2 ANQGSEA. The CDR3 spans 14 residues. The DNA for the CDR3 is TGCAGCGTGGTCCGGGACAGGCTTTACAATGAGCAGTTCTTC. Its protein is CSVVRDRLYNEQFF.

This clone was counted ten times or more. At one end the junction does not follow the germline gene, possibly because of a read error. V usage is TRBV9 and J usage is TRBJ1-3; D unclear. This CDR3 is 15 amino acids long. Germline V gene sequence: CDR1 SGDLS, CDR2 YYNGEE. This CDR3 reads CASSVDGNPGNTIYF. CDR3 sequence (DNA): TGTGCCAGCAGCGTAGATGGAAACCCTGGGAACACCATATATTTT.

This clone was counted only a few times. The chain couples TRBV10-3 to TRBJ2-3, with a possible D match to TRBD2 (6 bases). This CDR3 is 14 amino acids long. The germline V gene has CDR1 ENHRY and CDR2 SYGVKD. V lost 2 bases and J lost 6, with 12 bases in between. This chain's CDR3 is CAISEVADGDTQYF. The CDR3 coding sequence is TGTGCCATCAGTGAGGTAGCGGACGGGGATACGCAGTATTTT.

This clone was counted a single time. The V gene is TRBV4-1, the J gene TRBJ1-5; TRBD1 matches 10 bases. The length of the CDR3 is 14 residues. The germline CDR1 and CDR2 sequences are MGHRA and YSYEKL. The trim removed 6 bases at V and 4 bases at J, leaving 3 bases unmatched. CDR3 loop: CASSRTGGNQPQHF. The CDR3 coding sequence is TGCGCCAGCAGTCGGACAGGGGGGAATCAGCCCCAGCATTTT.

J is TRBJ1-4 and V is TRBV29-1; D is perhaps TRBD1 (5 bases). Trimming left V 2 bases short and J 1 base short, with 5 bases between. CDR1 SQVTM and CDR2 ANQGSEA come from the germline V gene. This CDR3 is built from 13 residues. The CDR3 is CSVERGTNEKLFF. In DNA form, the CDR3 reads TGCAGCGTTGAAAGGGGAACTAATGAAAAACTGTTTTTT.

The chain employs TRBV29-1 and TRBJ2-7; D is uncertain. V was cut by 4 bases and J by 6 bases, with 16 bases left in between. The CDR3 has 13 residues. Germline V CDR1 and CDR2: SQVTM, ANQGSEA. CDR3 region: CSVGSRASGEQYF. DNA of the CDR3: TGCAGCGTTGGATCGAGAGCCTCGGGCGAGCAGTACTTC.

This clone was seen only a few times. The CDR3 reads CSVEGKAGEADTQYF. In DNA form, the CDR3 reads TGCAGCGTTGAAGGGAAGGCAGGGGAGGCAGATACGCAGTATTTT. This chain joins TRBV29-1 and TRBJ2-3; D possibly matches TRBD1 or TRBD2 (6 bases each). The CDR3 consists of 15 residues. Trimming removed 1 base at V and 4 bases at J, with 15 bases between. CDR1 is SQVTM and CDR2 is ANQGSEA in the germline V gene.

On this clone itself: Distinct nucleotide sequences in the sample also encode this CDR3. In DNA form, the CDR3 reads TGCAGCGTTGGGGGGTACAATGAGCAGTTCTTC. It yields the protein CSVGGYNEQFF. The chain is built from TRBV29-1 and TRBJ2-1, with D possibly being TRBD1 or TRBD2 (5 bases each). The CDR3 is 11 amino acids. Trimming took 4 bases from V and 4 from J, leaving 5 bases between them. Germline V gene lookup returns CDR1 SQVTM and CDR2 ANQGSEA.

A few counts support this clone. The chain uses TRBV7-9 and TRBJ2-3; D gene uncertain. The length of the CDR3 is 12 residues. V lost 7 bases, J lost 11 bases, and 16 bases lay in between. Germline V gene data show CDR1 as SEHNR and CDR2 as FQNEAQ (reference sequence). Written as DNA, the CDR3 is TGTGCCAGCACGCTTGACTCCCTAAGGCAGTATTTT. As protein: CASTLDSLRQYF.

This clone showed up just a few times. The chain recombines TRBV29-1 with TRBJ2-5, with D possibly being TRBD1 or TRBD2 (5 bases each). V lost 6 bases and J 1 base, leaving 15 bases between the germline ends. Germline CDR1 reads SQVTM; CDR2 reads ANQGSEA. The CDR3 is 14 residues long. This CDR3 reads CSVTRDGSQETQYF. In DNA form, the CDR3 reads TGCAGCGTGACCCGGGACGGCAGCCAAGAGACCCAGTACTTC.

The V gene is TRBV11-2, the J gene TRBJ2-7, with 7 bases identical to TRBD2. The J segment lost 3 bases and the V segment lost 8 bases, leaving 4 bases of the junction unmatched. The CDR3 totals 12 residues. CDR1 is SGHAT, CDR2 FQNNGV, per germline. This CDR3 reads CASGRAFYEQYF. The CDR3, as DNA: TGTGCCAGCGGGAGGGCTTTCTACGAGCAGTACTTC.

The rearrangement links TRBV15 to TRBJ2-7; no clear D. CDR3 length: 14 residues. V gave up 0 bases and J gave up 3 bases, with 9 bases separating them. Germline CDR1 is LNHNV and CDR2 is YYDKDF (reference sequence). DNA of the CDR3: TGTGCCACCAGCAGAGATCTATTACTCTACGAGCAGTACTTC. It translates to CATSRDLLLYEQYF. The full variable domain, in which reference TRBV15 and TRBJ2-7 provide the parts outside the CDR3, is DAMVIQNPRYQVTQFGKPVTLSCSQTLNHNVMYWYQQKSSQAPKLLFHYYDKDFNNEADTPDNFQSRRPNTSFCFLDIRSPGLGDTAMYLCATSRDLLLYEQYFGPGTRLTVT.

This chain joins TRBV30 and TRBJ2-2; TRBD2 matches at 7 bases. Trimming at V came to 2 bases and at J to 4 bases, leaving 7 bases not matched to a gene. The CDR3 is made up of 15 amino acids. The germline V gene encodes CDR1 GTSNPN and CDR2 SVGIG (reference sequence). The CDR3 nucleotides read TGTGCCTGGAGTTCAGGCGGGAGATTCACCGGGGAGCTGTTTTTT. It yields the protein CAWSSGGRFTGELFF.

The chain is built from TRBV21-1 and TRBJ2-3; the DNA was not compared with TRBD2, the D call given in the table. TRBV21-1 is labeled a pseudogene. CDR3 length: 17 amino acids. The CDR3 loop reads CASRRGKREVWADTQYF. The CDR3 DNA follows: TGTGCCAGCAGGAGGGGCAAGCGGGAGGTTTGGGCAGATACGCAGTATTTT.

Of note for this clone: The conserved closing phenylalanine or tryptophan is absent in this CDR3, likely reflecting a read error. The chain recombines TRBV5-1 with TRBJ2-7, with TRBD2 identical over 11 bases. CDR3 length: 14 residues. Trimming cost V 0 bases and J 9 bases; bases outside gene matches: 5. Germline lookup yields CDR1 SGHRS and CDR2 YFSETQ. The CDR3 coding sequence is TGCGCCAGCAGCTTGGGGACTAGCGGGTCGACGCAGTACTCC. Translation gives CASSLGTSGSTQYS.